This T cell receptor beta chain was sequenced for a study of CD8+CD57+ T cells in acquired aplastic anemia. Background on the study: CD4+ and CD8+ cells, once sorted, gave DNA averaging approximately 3 ug.

Genomic DNA was employed as the template in profiling TCR beta VDJ and CDR3. TCRdb processed the reads anew with MiXCR; each CDR3 protein has one entry. The data contain about 270,000 distinct CDR3 sequences, approximately 57% of them singletons. The germline CDR1 and CDR2 sequences are DFQATT and SNEGSKA (reference sequence). The ends lost 1 base at V and 3 bases at J; junction bases unmatched: 5. This CDR3 is 15 amino acids long. Sequenced sample: sorted CD4+, CD8+, or CD8+CD57+ T cells (not recorded which) from PBMCs. The V call is TRBV20-1, the J call TRBJ1-1; 10 bases align to TRBD1. This sequence originates from a human donor with severe aplastic anemia or a healthy control (not recorded which). DNA of the CDR3: TGCAGTGCTAGAGCTGACAGGGGGCTGGACACTGAAGCTTTCTTT. Its translation: CSARADRGLDTEAFF.